This T cell receptor (beta chain) was sequenced during a study of Tregs in tolerant kidney transplant recipients. Germline values: CDR1 SGHRS, CDR2 YFSETQ. The germline V and J ends were trimmed by 7 bases and 0 bases, with 8 bases remaining between them. This CDR3 region has 13 residues. Profiled with immunoSEQ multiplex PCR; TCRdb holds only in-frame clones, not every one. In the table there are 69,000 or so clones, around nine tenths of which are singletons. The sequence was obtained from a human donor who received a combined kidney and bone marrow transplant. This sample comprised CD4+ T cells from blood, obtained before the transplant. This sequence joins TRBV5-1 and TRBJ1-3, with D hard to call. CDR3 amino acids: CASRDFSGNTIYF. CDR3 bases: TGCGCCAGCCGTGACTTCTCTGGAAACACCATATATTTT.